This T cell receptor (beta chain) was recorded in a study of shared clonotypes between healthy human individuals (dated by TCRdb to 2019 to 2021). Regarding the research as a whole: The cohort comprised a couple of women and three men aged 18 to 49 years. The study deeply sequenced blood TCR repertoires of roughly five healthy adults to estimate repertoire size and the extent of clonotype sharing between individuals. To increase sequencing depth and limit assay-specific biases, different laboratories used diverse techniques to prepare libraries and sequence TCR repertoires. Each donor's leukapheresis produced roughly between roughly 0.85 and 10 billion PBMCs. For each donor, three plates each were used for CD4 naive and CD4 memory, two plates were used for CD8 naive, and one plate was used for CD8 memory. Overall study results and their limits: Naive subsets generally had larger estimated clonotype richness than memory subsets did. When a handful of donors were compared, the shared fraction of clonotypes was 5% to 6.5% for naive CD4, roughly 3.4% for naive CD8, 2.3% for memory CD4, and about 0.36% for memory CD8. Based on pairwise subsampling, the degree of clonotype sharing among donors was expected to be affected by sequencing depth. Sampling was restricted to blood, and TCR repertoires in tissues likely differ from the TCR repertoires found in blood. Higher generation probabilities were observed for clonotypes shared by all four sorted-subset donors than for non-shared clonotypes. Because the study included a small number of donors, the genetic and exposure-history diversity represented was limited. Even with the large sequencing depth, rarefaction of the sorted-subset datasets indicated that sequencing was incomplete.

TCR CDR3 regions were amplified from genomic DNA by multiplex PCR using the deep immunoSEQ assay. Extracted genomic DNA from each cell subset was distributed evenly across all wells of several immunoSEQ 96-well plates, and each plate was treated as a replicate. For sorted subsets, each replicate PCR was loaded with 200 to 250 ng genomic DNA, equivalent to 30,000 or so T cell genomes. Purified libraries were measured with a Qubit 3.0 fluorometer, size-checked on a Bioanalyzer 2100, and measured again with the KAPA Library Quantification kit. A separate single-read 150-cycle Illumina NextSeq 550 flow cell was used to sequence each immunoSEQ 96-well plate. As for the authors' bioinformatics: Because the immunoSEQ output held only junctional sequences and lacked quality scores, the filtering could not match the filtering applied to full-length reads. Sequences were annotated with PyIR, a Python wrapper for IgBLAST v1.9, and V/J genes and CDR3 were assigned using IMGT germline references. Reads were filtered out if the reads had weak V/J assignments (E-value above 1e-6), no CDR3, stop codons, out-of-frame junctions, or ambiguous translated residues. V3J clonotypes were defined by identical inferred V gene, J gene, and CDR3 amino acid sequence. The percentage overlap between two repertoires was calculated by dividing the number of shared unique clonotypes by the size of the smaller repertoire. Richness of each repertoire was evaluated using RTK rarefaction, the Chao1 estimator, and Recon v2.1 estimates of unobserved clonotypes. OLGA was used to compute generation probabilities for all TCRbeta clonotypes that the gDNA method yielded from a handful of donors. TCRdb holds this immuneACCESS table with in-frame rearrangements only. Some clones are missing; in checked studies, unresolved V genes explain under half, and the rest has no known cause. V, J and clone size are taken as reported in that table, and D and trimming were inferred from the DNA itself. The sample table contains approximately 320,000 clones; only one count was recorded for roughly 84% of them. The ten largest make up around 16% of the sample.

Turning to this clone: Its antigen target is currently unknown. Base qualities are missing; no much larger clone stands one base away.

Donors were healthy HIV-negative adults with no recently reported acute infections or vaccinations. Only Caucasian adults living in Nashville, Tennessee, USA were represented among the donors. The CD8 memory samples were a combination of magnetically selected CD45RO+ cells and CCR7-negative CD45RA+ effector memory (TemRA) cells. After blood collection by leukapheresis, PBMCs were isolated using Ficoll-Histopaque density gradient centrifugation and then cryopreserved in the vapor phase of liquid nitrogen. Analytical flow cytometry was used to check the purity and quantity of every magnetically sorted T cell population. Genomic DNA was isolated from each sorted fraction and quantified by UV absorbance on a Nanodrop 2000c. A distance of 20 bases separates the germline ends of V and J, which lose 3 bases and 6 bases respectively. The CDR3 measures 17 amino acids from cysteine to phenylalanine. Only the CDR3 portion is preserved as DNA: 51 bases, with reading frame beginning at the first base. Via the germline V gene (reference sequence), CDR1 is SEHNR and CDR2 FQNEAQ.

Sequencing was performed on memory CD8+ T cells sorted from blood. Reading the label with the study, this specimen's cell subset or site is: CD45RO+ cells pooled with CCR7-negative TemRA cells. This TCR derives from a man aged 18-30 years in good health. In this chain, TRBV7-9 is recombined with TRBJ1-4, with the D gene uncertain. This receptor carries the CDR3 CASSFRVPRGEDEKLFF. The DNA sequence is TGTGCCAGCAGCTTCCGGGTCCCTCGTGGGGAGGATGAAAAACTGTTTTTT.